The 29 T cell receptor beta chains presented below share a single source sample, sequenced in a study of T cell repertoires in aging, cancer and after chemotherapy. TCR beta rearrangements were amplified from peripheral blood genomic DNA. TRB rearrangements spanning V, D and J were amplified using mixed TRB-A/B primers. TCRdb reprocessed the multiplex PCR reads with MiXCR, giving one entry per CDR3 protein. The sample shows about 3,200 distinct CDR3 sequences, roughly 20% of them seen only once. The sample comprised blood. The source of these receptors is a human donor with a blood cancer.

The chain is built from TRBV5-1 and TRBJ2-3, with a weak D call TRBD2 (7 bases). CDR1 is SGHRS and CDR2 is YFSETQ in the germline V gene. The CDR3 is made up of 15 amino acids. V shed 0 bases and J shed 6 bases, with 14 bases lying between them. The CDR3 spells CASSLAIGGADTQYF. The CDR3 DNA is TGCGCCAGCAGCTTGGCGATTGGGGGGGCGGATACGCAGTATTTT.

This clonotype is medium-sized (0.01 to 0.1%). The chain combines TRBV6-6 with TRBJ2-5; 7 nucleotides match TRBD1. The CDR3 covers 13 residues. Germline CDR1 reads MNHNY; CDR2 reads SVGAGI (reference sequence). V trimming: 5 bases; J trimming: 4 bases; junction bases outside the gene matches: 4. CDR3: CASSTQGRETQYF. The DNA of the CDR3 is TGTGCCAGCAGTACACAGGGGCGAGAGACCCAGTACTTC.

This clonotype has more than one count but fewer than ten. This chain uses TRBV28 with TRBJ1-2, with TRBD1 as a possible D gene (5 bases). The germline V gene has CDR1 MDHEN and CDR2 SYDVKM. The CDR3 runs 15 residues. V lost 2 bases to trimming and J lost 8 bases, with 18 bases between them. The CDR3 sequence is CASSLGPLGARGYTF. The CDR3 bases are TGTGCCAGCAGTTTAGGCCCCCTCGGGGCTCGGGGCTACACCTTC.

The CDR3 protein is CASSYPGQSNYGYTF. The CDR3 DNA reads as TGTGCCAGCAGTTACCCGGGACAGAGTAACTATGGCTACACCTTC. This chain connects TRBV6-2 or TRBV6-3 to TRBJ1-2; 7 bases map to TRBD1. CDR3 length equals 15 residues. Germline trimming cut 2 bases from V and 1 base from J; bases unmatched to any gene: 4. Germline V gene data show CDR1 as MNHEY and CDR2 as SVGEGT.

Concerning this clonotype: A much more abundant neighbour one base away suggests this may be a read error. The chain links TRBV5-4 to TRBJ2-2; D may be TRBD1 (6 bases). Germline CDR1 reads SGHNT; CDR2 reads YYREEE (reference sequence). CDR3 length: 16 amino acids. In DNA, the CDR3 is TGCGCCAGCAGCGTATCCAGGACAGCGAACACCGGGGAGCTGTTTTTT. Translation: CASSVSRTANTGELFF.

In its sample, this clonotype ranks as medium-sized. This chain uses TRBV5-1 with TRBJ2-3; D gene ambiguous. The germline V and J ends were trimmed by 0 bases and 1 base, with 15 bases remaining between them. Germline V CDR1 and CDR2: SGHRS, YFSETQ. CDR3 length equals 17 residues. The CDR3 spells CASSLGRLNWGTDTQYF. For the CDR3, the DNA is TGCGCCAGCAGCTTGGGCCGTTTAAACTGGGGCACAGATACGCAGTATTTT. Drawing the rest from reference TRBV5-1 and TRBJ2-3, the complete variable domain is KAGVTQTPRYLIKTRGQQVTLSCSPISGHRSVSWYQQTPGQGLQFLFEYFSETQRNKGNFPGRFSGRQFSNSRSEMNVSTLELGDSALYLCASSLGRLNWGTDTQYFGPGTRLTVL.

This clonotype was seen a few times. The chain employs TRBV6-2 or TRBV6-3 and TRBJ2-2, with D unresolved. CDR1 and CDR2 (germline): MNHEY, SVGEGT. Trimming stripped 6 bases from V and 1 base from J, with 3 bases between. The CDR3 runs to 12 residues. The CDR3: CASRRNTGELFF. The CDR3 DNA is TGTGCCAGCAGACGGAACACCGGGGAGCTGTTTTTT.

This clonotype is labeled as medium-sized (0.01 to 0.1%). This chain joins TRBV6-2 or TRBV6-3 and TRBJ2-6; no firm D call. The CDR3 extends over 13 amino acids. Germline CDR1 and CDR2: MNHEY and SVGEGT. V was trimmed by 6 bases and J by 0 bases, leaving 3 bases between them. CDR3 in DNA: TGTGCCAGCAGCAGCTCTGGGGCCAACGTCCTGACTTTC. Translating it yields CASSSSGANVLTF.

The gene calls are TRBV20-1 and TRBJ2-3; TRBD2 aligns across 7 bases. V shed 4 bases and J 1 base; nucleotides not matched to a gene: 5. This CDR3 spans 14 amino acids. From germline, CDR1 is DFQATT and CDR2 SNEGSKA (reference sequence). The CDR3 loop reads CSAKDAGGTDTQYF. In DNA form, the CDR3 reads TGCAGTGCTAAAGATGCGGGGGGCACAGATACGCAGTATTTT.

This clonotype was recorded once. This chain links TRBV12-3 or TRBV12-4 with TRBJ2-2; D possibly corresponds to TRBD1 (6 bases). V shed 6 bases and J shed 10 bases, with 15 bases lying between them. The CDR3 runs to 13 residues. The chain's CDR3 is CASSLRGTKELFF. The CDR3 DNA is TGTGCCAGCAGCCTCAGGGGTACCAAGGAGCTGTTTTTT.

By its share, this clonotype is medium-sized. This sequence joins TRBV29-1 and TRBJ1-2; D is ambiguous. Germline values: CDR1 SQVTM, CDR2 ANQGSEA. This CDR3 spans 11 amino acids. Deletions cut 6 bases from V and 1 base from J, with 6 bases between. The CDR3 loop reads CSVPFNYGYTF. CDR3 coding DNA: TGCAGCGTGCCCTTTAACTATGGCTACACCTTC.

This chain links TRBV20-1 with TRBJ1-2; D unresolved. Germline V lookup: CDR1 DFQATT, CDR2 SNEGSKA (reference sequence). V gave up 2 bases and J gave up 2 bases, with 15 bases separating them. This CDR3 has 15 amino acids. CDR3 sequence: CSARSGSELNYGYTF. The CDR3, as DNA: TGCAGTGCTAGATCCGGGAGTGAGCTCAACTATGGCTACACCTTC.

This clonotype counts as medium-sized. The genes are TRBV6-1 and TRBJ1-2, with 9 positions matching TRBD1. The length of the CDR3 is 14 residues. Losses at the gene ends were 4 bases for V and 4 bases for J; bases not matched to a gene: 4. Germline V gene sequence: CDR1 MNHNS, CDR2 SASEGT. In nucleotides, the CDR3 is TGTGCCAGCAGTGTAAAGGGACAGGGCTATGGCTACACCTTC. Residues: CASSVKGQGYGYTF.

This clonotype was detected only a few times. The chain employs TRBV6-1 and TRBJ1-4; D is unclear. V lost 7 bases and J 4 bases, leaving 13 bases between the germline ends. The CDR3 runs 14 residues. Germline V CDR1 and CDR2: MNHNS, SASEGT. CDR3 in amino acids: CASTSRELNEKLFF. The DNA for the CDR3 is TGTGCCAGCACCAGCCGGGAGCTTAATGAAAAACTGTTTTTT.

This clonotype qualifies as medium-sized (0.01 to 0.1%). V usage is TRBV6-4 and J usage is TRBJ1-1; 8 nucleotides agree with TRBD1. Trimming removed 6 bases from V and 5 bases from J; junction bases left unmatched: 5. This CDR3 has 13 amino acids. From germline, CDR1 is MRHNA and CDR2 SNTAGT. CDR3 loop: CASRVHRGTEAFF. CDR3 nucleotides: TGTGCCAGCAGGGTACACAGGGGGACTGAAGCTTTCTTT.

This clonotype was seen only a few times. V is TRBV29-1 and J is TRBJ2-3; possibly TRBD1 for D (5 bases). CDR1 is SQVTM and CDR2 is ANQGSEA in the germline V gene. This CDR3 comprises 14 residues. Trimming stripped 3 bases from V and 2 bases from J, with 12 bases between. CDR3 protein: CSVEGRDITDTQYF. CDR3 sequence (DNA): TGCAGCGTTGAGGGCAGGGATATCACAGATACGCAGTATTTT.

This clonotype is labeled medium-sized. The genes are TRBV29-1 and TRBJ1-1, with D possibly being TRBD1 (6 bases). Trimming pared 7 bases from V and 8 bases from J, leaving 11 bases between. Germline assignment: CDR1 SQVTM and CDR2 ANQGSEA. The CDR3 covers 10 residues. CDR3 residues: CSGRDNEAFF. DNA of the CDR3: TGCAGCGGAAGGGACAACGAAGCTTTCTTT. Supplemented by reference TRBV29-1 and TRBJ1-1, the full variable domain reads SAVISQKPSRDICQRGTSLTIQCQVDSQVTMMFWYRQQPGQSLTLIATANQGSEATYESGFVIDKFPISRPNLTFSTLTVSNMSPEDSSIYLCSGRDNEAFFGQGTRLTVV.

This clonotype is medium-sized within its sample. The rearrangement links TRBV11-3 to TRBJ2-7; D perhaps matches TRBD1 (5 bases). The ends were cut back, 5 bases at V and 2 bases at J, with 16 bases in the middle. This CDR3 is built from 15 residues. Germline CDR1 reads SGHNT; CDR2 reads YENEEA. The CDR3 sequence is CASSPHLTVTYEQYF. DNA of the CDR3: TGTGCCAGCAGCCCCCACCTGACAGTTACCTACGAGCAGTACTTC.

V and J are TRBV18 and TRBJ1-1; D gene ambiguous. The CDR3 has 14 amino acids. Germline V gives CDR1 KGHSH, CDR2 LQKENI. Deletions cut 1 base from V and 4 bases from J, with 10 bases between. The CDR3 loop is CASSPRVSGTEAFF. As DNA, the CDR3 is TGTGCCAGCTCACCACGGGTATCCGGCACTGAAGCTTTCTTT.

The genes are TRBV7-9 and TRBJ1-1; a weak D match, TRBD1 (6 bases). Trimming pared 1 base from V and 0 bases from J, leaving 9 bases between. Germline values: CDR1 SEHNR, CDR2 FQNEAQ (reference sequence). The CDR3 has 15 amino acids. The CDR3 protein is CASSLEGGLNTEAFF. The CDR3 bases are TGTGCCAGCAGCTTAGAGGGGGGGTTGAACACTGAAGCTTTCTTT.

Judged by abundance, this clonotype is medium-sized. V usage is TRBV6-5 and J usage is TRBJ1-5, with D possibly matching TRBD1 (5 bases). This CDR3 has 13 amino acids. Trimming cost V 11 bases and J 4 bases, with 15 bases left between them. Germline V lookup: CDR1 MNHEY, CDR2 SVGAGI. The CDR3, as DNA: TGTGCCTCACAGCGGGGCGTTAATCAGCCCCAGCATTTT. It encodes CASQRGVNQPQHF.

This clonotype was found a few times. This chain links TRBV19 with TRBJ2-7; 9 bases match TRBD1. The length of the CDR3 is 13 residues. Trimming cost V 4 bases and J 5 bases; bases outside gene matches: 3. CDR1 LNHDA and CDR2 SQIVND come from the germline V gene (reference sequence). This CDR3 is CASSKQGADEQYF. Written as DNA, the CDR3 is TGTGCCAGTAGTAAACAGGGGGCTGACGAGCAGTACTTC.

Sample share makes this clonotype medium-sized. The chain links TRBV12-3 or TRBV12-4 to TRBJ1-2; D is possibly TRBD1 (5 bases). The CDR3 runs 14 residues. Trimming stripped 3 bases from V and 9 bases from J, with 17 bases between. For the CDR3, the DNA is TGTGCCAGCAGTTTCGGACGGGGGGTAATTAGCTACACCTTC. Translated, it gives CASSFGRGVISYTF.

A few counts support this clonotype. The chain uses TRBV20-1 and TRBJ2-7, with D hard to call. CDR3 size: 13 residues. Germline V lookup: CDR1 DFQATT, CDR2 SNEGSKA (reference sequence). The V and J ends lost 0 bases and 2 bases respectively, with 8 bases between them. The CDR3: CSAREKLPYEQYF. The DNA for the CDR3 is TGCAGTGCTAGAGAGAAGCTGCCCTACGAGCAGTACTTC.

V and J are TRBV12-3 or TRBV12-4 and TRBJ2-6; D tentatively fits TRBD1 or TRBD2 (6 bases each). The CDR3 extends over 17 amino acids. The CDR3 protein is CASGPGVGGSGANVLTF. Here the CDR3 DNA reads TGTGCTAGTGGTCCAGGGGTGGGGGGCTCTGGGGCCAACGTCCTGACTTTC.

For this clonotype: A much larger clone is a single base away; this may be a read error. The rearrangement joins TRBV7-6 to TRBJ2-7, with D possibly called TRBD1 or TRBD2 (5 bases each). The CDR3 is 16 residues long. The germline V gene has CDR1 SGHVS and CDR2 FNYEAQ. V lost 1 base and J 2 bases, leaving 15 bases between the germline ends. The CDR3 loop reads CASSLVDSGPTYEQYF. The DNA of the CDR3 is TGTGCCAGCAGCTTAGTTGATTCGGGACCAACCTACGAGCAGTACTTC.

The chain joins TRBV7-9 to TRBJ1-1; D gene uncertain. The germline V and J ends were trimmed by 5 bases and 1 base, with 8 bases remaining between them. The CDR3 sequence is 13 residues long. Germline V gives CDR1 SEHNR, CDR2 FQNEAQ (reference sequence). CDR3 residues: CASSLTPNTEAFF. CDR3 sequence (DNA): TGTGCCAGCAGCCTGACACCGAACACTGAAGCTTTCTTT. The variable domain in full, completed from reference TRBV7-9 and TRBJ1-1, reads DTGVSQNPRHKITKRGQNVTFRCDPISEHNRLYWYRQTLGQGPEFLTYFQNEAQLEKSRLLSDRFSAERPKGSFSTLEIQRTEQGDSAMYLCASSLTPNTEAFFGQGTRLTVV.

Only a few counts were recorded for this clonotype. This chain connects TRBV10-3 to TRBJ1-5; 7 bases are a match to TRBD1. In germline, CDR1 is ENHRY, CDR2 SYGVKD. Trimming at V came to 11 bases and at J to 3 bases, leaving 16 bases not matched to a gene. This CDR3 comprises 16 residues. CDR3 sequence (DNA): TGTGCCTCCTCGGAACGAGGACAGGCGAACAATCAGCCCCAGCATTTT. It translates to CASSERGQANNQPQHF.

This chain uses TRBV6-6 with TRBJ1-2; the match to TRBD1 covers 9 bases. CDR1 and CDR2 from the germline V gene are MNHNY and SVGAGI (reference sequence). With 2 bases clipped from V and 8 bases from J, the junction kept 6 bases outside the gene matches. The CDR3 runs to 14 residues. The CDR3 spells CASSYPGTGHGYTF. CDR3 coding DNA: TGTGCCAGCAGTTACCCCGGGACAGGGCACGGCTACACCTTC.